The 20 T cell receptor beta chains given below trace back to one sample, sequenced in a study of PD-L1 blockade in urothelial cancer. Generated by immunoSEQ multiplex PCR, the TCRdb table keeps only in-frame clones and is missing some. Here the sample spans 70,000 or so clones, roughly 90% being singletons. Noted time point: pretreatment peripheral blood. The sample in question was PBMCs, obtained around atezolizumab (anti-PD-L1) treatment. All receptors come from a man between 65 and 85 years old with urothelial cancer.

The V and J genes are TRBV2 and TRBJ2-3; 7 nucleotides agree with TRBD1. CDR1 and CDR2 from the germline V gene are SNHLY and FYNNEI. V shed 6 bases and J 5 bases; nucleotides not matched to a gene: 5. The CDR3 runs to 13 residues. CDR3 sequence reads: CASRQGMRDTQYF. The CDR3 DNA reads as TGTGCCAGCAGACAGGGGATGAGAGATACGCAGTATTTT.

The chain uses TRBV11-2 and TRBJ2-7; the match to TRBD1 covers 7 bases. This CDR3 has 16 amino acids. Germline lookup yields CDR1 SGHAT and CDR2 FQNNGV. With 5 bases clipped from V and 5 bases from J, the junction kept 15 bases outside the gene matches. CDR3 sequence (DNA): TGTGCCAGCAGCCGTCCGCCGGGACAGCCTTTTAACGAGCAGTACTTC. Protein: CASSRPPGQPFNEQYF.

The gene calls are TRBV5-1 and TRBJ2-1, with D possibly TRBD2 on 6 matching bases. The CDR3 has 16 amino acids. V dropped 2 bases and J dropped 0 bases, with 12 bases sitting between them. Germline CDR1 reads SGHRS; CDR2 reads YFSETQ. CDR3 protein: CASSFGSGVSYNEQFF. The CDR3 DNA reads TGCGCCAGCAGCTTTGGTAGCGGAGTCTCCTACAATGAGCAGTTCTTC.

This sequence joins TRBV5-1 and TRBJ2-3; D may be TRBD2 (5 bases). Trimming removed 4 bases at V and 2 bases at J, with 11 bases between. The CDR3 loop spans 14 amino acids. CDR1 and CDR2 from the germline V gene are SGHRS and YFSETQ. The CDR3 sequence is CASSLERLTDTQYF. CDR3 coding DNA: TGCGCCAGCAGCCTAGAGCGGCTCACAGATACGCAGTATTTT.

Note on this clone: Distinct nucleotide sequences in the sample also encode this CDR3. V gene TRBV9 combines with J gene TRBJ2-2; D not certain. The CDR3 loop spans 15 amino acids. Looked up from germline, CDR1 is SGDLS and CDR2 is YYNGEE. V lost 2 bases and J lost 0, with 8 bases in between. CDR3 nucleotide sequence: TGTGCCAGCAGCGTGGGCGCTTCGAACACCGGGGAGCTGTTTTTT. Residues: CASSVGASNTGELFF.

The chain carries TRBV19 and TRBJ1-2; weak D call: TRBD1 (6 bases). The germline V gene has CDR1 LNHDA and CDR2 SQIVND (reference sequence). The germline V and J ends were trimmed by 7 bases and 3 bases, with 18 bases remaining between them. The CDR3 loop spans 15 amino acids. CDR3 sequence: CASTYSNRADYGYTF. CDR3 DNA: TGTGCCAGTACCTACTCTAACAGGGCTGACTATGGCTACACCTTC.

The chain recombines TRBV11-2 with TRBJ2-7, with a weak D call TRBD2 (6 bases). This CDR3 contains 14 residues. Trimming removed 4 bases at V and 6 bases at J, with 16 bases between. Germline CDR1 and CDR2: SGHAT and FQNNGV. The CDR3 DNA reads TGTGCCAGCAGCTACGGGGGAGACTCTGTCGAGCAGTACTTC. Encoded protein: CASSYGGDSVEQYF.

The J gene is TRBJ2-7, the V gene TRBV5-1, with a possible D match to TRBD1 (6 bases). The CDR3 consists of 15 residues. CDR1 and CDR2 from the germline V gene are SGHRS and YFSETQ. Trimming cost V 4 bases and J 3 bases, with 17 bases left between them. In nucleotides, the CDR3 is TGCGCCAGCAGCCCTGAAGGACAGTCCTTCTACGAGCAGTACTTC. This encodes CASSPEGQSFYEQYF. The whole variable domain, remainder taken from reference TRBV5-1 and TRBJ2-7, is KAGVTQTPRYLIKTRGQQVTLSCSPISGHRSVSWYQQTPGQGLQFLFEYFSETQRNKGNFPGRFSGRQFSNSRSEMNVSTLELGDSALYLCASSPEGQSFYEQYFGPGTRLTVT.

The chain carries TRBV5-1 and TRBJ1-5; tentative D call: TRBD1 (5 bases). The CDR3 is made up of 15 amino acids. The germline V gene has CDR1 SGHRS and CDR2 YFSETQ. V was trimmed by 0 bases and J by 7 bases, leaving 14 bases between them. The CDR3 DNA sequence: TGCGCCAGCAGCTTGGCAGGGATAGTGGGACAGCCCCAGCATTTT. This encodes CASSLAGIVGQPQHF.

This chain connects TRBV9 to TRBJ2-3; 7 bases map to TRBD2. There are 16 residues in the CDR3. Germline V gene data show CDR1 as SGDLS and CDR2 as YYNGEE. The V gene end was trimmed by 0 bases and the J gene end by 4 bases; junction bases not matched to a gene: 8. The CDR3 bases are TGTGCCAGCAGCGTAGGGGCGGGAGAAGTCGCAGATACGCAGTATTTT. Encoded protein: CASSVGAGEVADTQYF.

The chain is built from TRBV7-8 and TRBJ2-7; 14 positions match TRBD2. With V trimmed by 5 bases and J by 6 bases, 3 bases remained unmatched. The germline gives CDR1 SGHVS, CDR2 FQNEAQ. This CDR3 is built from 14 residues. This CDR3 is CASSPGTSGSEQYF. CDR3 coding DNA: TGTGCCAGCAGCCCTGGGACTAGCGGGAGCGAGCAGTACTTC.

CDR3 in amino acids: CASRGRFSDGNTEAFF. DNA for the CDR3: TGTGCCAGCAGGGGGAGATTCTCGGACGGGAACACTGAAGCTTTCTTT. The chain has TRBV2 and TRBJ1-1; D is ambiguous. Per the germline V gene, CDR1 is SNHLY and CDR2 is FYNNEI. CDR3 size: 16 residues. The V and J ends lost 6 bases and 1 base respectively, with 18 bases between them. The complete variable domain, with remaining parts taken from reference TRBV2 and TRBJ1-1, reads EPEVTQTPSHQVTQMGQEVILRCVPISNHLYFYWYRQILGQKVEFLVSFYNNEISEKSEIFDDQFSVERPDGSNFTLKIRSTKLEDSAMYFCASRGRFSDGNTEAFFGQGTRLTVV.

V usage is TRBV9 and J usage is TRBJ2-2, with unresolved D. Germline CDR1 and CDR2: SGDLS and YYNGEE. Deletions cut 2 bases from V and 6 bases from J, with 8 bases between. The CDR3 has 13 residues. The DNA for the CDR3 is TGTGCCAGCAGCGTGATGGAGCCCGGGGAGCTGTTTTTT. It encodes CASSVMEPGELFF.

Here the CDR3 reads CASSQNYEQYF. The CDR3 region has the DNA TGTGCCAGCAGCCAAAACTACGAGCAGTACTTC. The chain employs TRBV13 and TRBJ2-7; D gene ambiguous. Germline values: CDR1 PRHDT, CDR2 FYEKMQ (reference sequence). The CDR3 has 11 residues. The V end lost 5 bases, the J end lost 3 bases, and 5 bases lay between the germline ends.

The rearrangement links TRBV25-1 to TRBJ2-1, with 7 bases identical to TRBD2. This CDR3 has 16 amino acids. V was pared by 4 bases and J by 9 bases, with 15 bases of the junction left unmatched. Germline CDR1 MGHDK, CDR2 SYGVNS. CDR3 DNA: TGTGCCAGCAGTGGCGGGCTGGCGGGAGTACGTAGTGAGCAGTTCTTC. Protein product: CASSGGLAGVRSEQFF.

V usage is TRBV11-2 and J usage is TRBJ2-7; 12 nucleotides align to TRBD2. CDR1 and CDR2 from the germline V gene are SGHAT and FQNNGV. CDR3 length: 16 amino acids. J gave up 2 bases and V 4 bases, and 6 bases lay outside the gene matches. The CDR3 reads CASSSRTSGVTYEQYF. The CDR3 DNA reads TGTGCCAGCAGCTCCCGGACTAGCGGGGTTACCTACGAGCAGTACTTC.

The chain has TRBV28 and TRBJ2-5; 8 bases map to TRBD1. Trimming cost V 5 bases and J 3 bases; bases outside gene matches: 11. Germline CDR1 MDHEN, CDR2 SYDVKM. The CDR3 covers 16 residues. In DNA form, the CDR3 reads TGTGCCAGCAGTACCTGGACAGGGTTCTCCAAAGAGACCCAGTACTTC. Protein sequence: CASSTWTGFSKETQYF.

Comments on this clone: Other DNA sequences in the same sample also yield this CDR3. The chain carries TRBV9 and TRBJ2-3, with TRBD2 matching 10 bases. The CDR3 is 16 amino acids. V lost 0 bases, J lost 3 bases, and 4 bases stayed unmatched. Germline values: CDR1 SGDLS, CDR2 YYNGEE. In DNA, the CDR3 is TGTGCCAGCAGCGTAGGTTCTAGCGGGAGTACAGATACGCAGTATTTT. Translation: CASSVGSSGSTDTQYF.

The chain combines TRBV11-2 with TRBJ1-1, with 10 nucleotides matching TRBD1. CDR1 is SGHAT and CDR2 is FQNNGV in the germline V gene. After removal of 4 bases from V and 2 bases from J, the junction contained 4 bases not matched to a gene. This CDR3 contains 15 residues. CDR3 in amino acids: CASSSDRGDNTEAFF. Written as DNA, the CDR3 is TGTGCCAGCAGCTCGGACAGGGGGGATAACACTGAAGCTTTCTTT.

The genes are TRBV4-1 and TRBJ2-5; 11 bases line up with TRBD1. Germline CDR1 reads MGHRA; CDR2 reads YSYEKL. The CDR3 totals 14 residues. V lost 3 bases to trimming and J lost 7 bases; unmatched junction nucleotides: 4. The chain's CDR3 is CASSHPGQGGTQYF. In nucleotides, the CDR3 is TGCGCCAGCAGCCACCCGGGACAGGGGGGGACCCAGTACTTC.